This T cell receptor (beta chain) appears in the sequencing data of a study of blood T cell repertoires in COVID-19. Produced via immunoSEQ multiplex PCR; TCRdb's table is partial and in-frame only. The sample yields 150,000 to 200,000 clones, 80% to 90% seen once. CDR3 length: 16 amino acids. This clonotype was sampled from a woman in her 70s with COVID-19, enrolled during active disease. Specimen: peripheral blood. J is TRBJ2-4 and V is TRBV21-1; no DNA check was done on the table's D call, TRBD1. TRBV21-1 is a documented pseudogene. CDR3 DNA: TGTGCCAGCAGCAAAGACGCAGGGTGGGGCAAAAACATTCAGTACTTC. Its translation is CASSKDAGWGKNIQYF.